The rows below give T cell receptor beta chains drawn from one sample of a study of T cell changes during pregnancy in multiple sclerosis. Profiled with immunoSEQ multiplex PCR; TCRdb holds only in-frame clones, not every one. Of 90,000 to 120,000 clones detected, approximately 91% appear once; the ten largest clones hold 3.5%. The sequenced sample was peripheral blood, obtained after pregnancy. These TCRs come from a female donor with multiple sclerosis, enrolled in a pregnancy study. Both conserved end residues are part of each CDR3. D genes are given only for firm matches. Clone sizes are given selectively: once, few, many, or a class where the clone is expanded.

>TRBV30|TRBJ1-2|TRBD1|-
CASKMTGGTYGYTF
TGTGCCTCGAAAATGACAGGGGGCACCTATGGCTACACCTTC
>TRBV7-9|TRBJ1-3|-|-
CASSNSPQRSGNTIYF
TGTGCCAGCAGCAACTCACCCCAGCGGTCTGGAAACACCATATATTTT
>TRBV5-3|TRBJ2-5|-|-
CARSLGSVSKETQYF
TGTGCCAGAAGCTTGGGGTCGGTTTCCAAAGAGACCCAGTACTTC
>TRBV5-1|TRBJ2-7|-|-
CASSPDSSYEQYF
TGCGCCAGCAGCCCCGACAGTTCCTACGAGCAGTACTTC
>TRBV10-3|TRBJ1-5|-|-
CAISESLGAQPQHF
TGTGCCATCAGTGAGTCGTTAGGGGCTCAGCCCCAGCATTTT
>TRBV2|TRBJ1-5|-|-
CASTEGQINQPQHF
TGTGCCAGCACCGAAGGACAGATCAATCAGCCCCAGCATTTT
>TRBV19|TRBJ2-2|-|-
CASGTNRDTGELFF
TGTGCCAGCGGTACGAACAGAGACACCGGGGAGCTGTTTTTT
>TRBV9|TRBJ2-1|TRBD1|-
CASSDGGQGADEQFF
TGTGCCAGCAGTGACGGAGGACAGGGGGCCGATGAGCAGTTCTTC
>TRBV6-1|TRBJ2-6|TRBD2|few
CASSEAAGAGANVLTF
TGTGCCAGCAGTGAAGCTGCGGGGGCTGGGGCCAACGTCCTGACTTTC
>TRBV7-8|TRBJ1-1|TRBD1|few
CASSTPGQGVLGTEAFF
TGTGCCAGCAGCACACCGGGACAGGGGGTTCTGGGCACTGAAGCTTTCTTT
>TRBV19|TRBJ2-1|TRBD2|-
CASSLAGSLNEQFF
TGTGCCAGTAGTTTAGCGGGGAGCCTCAATGAGCAGTTCTTC
>TRBV11-2|TRBJ2-7|-|-
CASSKQGLEQYF
TGTGCCAGCAGCAAACAGGGTCTGGAGCAGTACTTC
>TRBV10-3|TRBJ2-3|-|once
CAISLTSSISDTQYF
TGTGCCATCAGCTTAACTAGCAGTATTTCAGATACGCAGTATTTT
>TRBV7-9|TRBJ1-6|-|-
CASSRNQPGDSPLHF
TGTGCCAGCAGCCGAAATCAGCCCGGAGATTCACCCCTCCACTTT
>TRBV15|TRBJ2-1|-|-
CATSDRYNEQFF
TGTGCCACCAGCGACAGGTACAATGAGCAGTTCTTC
>TRBV7-3|TRBJ2-3|-|-
CASSSTGADTQYF
TGTGCCAGCAGCTCGACAGGTGCAGATACGCAGTATTTT
>TRBV6-6|TRBJ1-2|-|-
CASTEDRIHGYTF
TGTGCCAGCACCGAAGACAGGATACATGGCTACACCTTC
>TRBV29-1|TRBJ2-5|TRBD1|-
CSAGGLGETQYF
TGCAGCGCAGGGGGCCTCGGGGAGACCCAGTACTTC
>TRBV5-8|TRBJ1-6|TRBD1|once
CASSWLGRGQTNSPLHF
TGTGCCAGCAGCTGGTTGGGCAGGGGGCAAACCAATTCACCCCTCCACTTT
>TRBV14|TRBJ2-2|TRBD2|-
CASSQAGGNTGELFF
TGTGCCAGCAGCCAAGCGGGGGGTAACACCGGGGAGCTGTTTTTT
>TRBV13|TRBJ2-2|TRBD2|-
CASSATKRGANTGELFF
TGTGCCAGCAGCGCAACTAAGCGGGGGGCGAACACCGGGGAGCTGTTTTTT
>TRBV2|TRBJ1-2|-|few
CASSETVANYGYTF
TGTGCCAGCAGTGAAACCGTAGCTAACTATGGCTACACCTTC
>TRBV18|TRBJ1-5|TRBD1|-
CASSPMGQNSNQPQHF
TGTGCCAGCTCACCAATGGGACAGAATAGCAATCAGCCCCAGCATTTT
>TRBV5-6|TRBJ1-6|TRBD1|-
CASTRGQSSSYNSPLHF
TGTGCCAGCACCCGGGGACAGTCGAGCTCCTATAATTCACCCCTCCACTTT
>TRBV5-6|TRBJ2-7|-|-
CASSLAPGSYEQYF
TGTGCCAGCAGCTTGGCCCCGGGCTCCTACGAGCAGTACTTC
>TRBV6-5|TRBJ2-7|-|once
CASSPSEDEQYF
TGTGCCAGCAGTCCGTCAGAGGACGAGCAGTACTTC
>TRBV13|TRBJ2-1|-|-
CASSLRGGGHSYNEQFF
TGTGCCAGCAGCTTACGTGGCGGGGGCCACTCCTACAATGAGCAGTTCTTC
>TRBV2|TRBJ1-5|-|-
CASSLEDGYQPQHF
TGTGCCAGCAGCCTAGAAGACGGATATCAGCCCCAGCATTTT
>TRBV9|TRBJ1-1|-|-
CASSALREKNTEAFF
TGTGCCAGCAGCGCCTTACGGGAAAAGAACACTGAAGCTTTCTTT
>TRBV29-1|TRBJ1-3|-|-
CSVDGQDSGNTIYF
TGCAGCGTTGATGGGCAGGACTCTGGAAACACCATATATTTT
>TRBV18|TRBJ2-5|-|-
CASSPSGAGETQYF
TGTGCCAGCTCACCATCCGGGGCGGGGGAGACCCAGTACTTC
>TRBV5-5|TRBJ2-7|TRBD1|-
CASSLAGTVGHEQYF
TGTGCCAGCAGCTTGGCCGGGACAGTGGGCCACGAGCAGTACTTC
>TRBV5-1|TRBJ1-4|TRBD1|-
CASSLGEGAIEKLFF
TGCGCCAGCAGCTTGGGCGAGGGGGCGATTGAAAAACTGTTTTTT
>TRBV5-6|TRBJ2-3|TRBD2|-
CASSLAPTGGTDTQYF
TGTGCCAGCAGCTTGGCCCCAACGGGGGGAACAGATACGCAGTATTTT
>TRBV18|TRBJ1-6|TRBD1|few
CASSPRQGNSPLHF
TGTGCCAGCTCACCTAGACAGGGGAATTCACCCCTCCACTTT
>TRBV4-1|TRBJ1-1|-|few
CASSQEGGAWSTEAFF
TGCGCCAGCAGCCAAGAGGGTGGAGCCTGGAGCACTGAAGCTTTCTTT